Listed below are T cell receptor beta chains from one sample, sequenced in a study of identical twins. TCRdb re-called the 5' RACE reads with MiXCR, one entry per CDR3 protein. Here the sample spans around 490,000 distinct CDR3 sequences, 20% to 25% being singletons. The same data also contributed to another study, on yellow fever vaccine responses in identical twins.

Material for sequencing was CD4+ T cells sorted from blood. All receptors derive from a woman aged 18-29 years in good health. Both conserved end residues are trimmed from each CDR3.

ATSGLRRAGGRWDEQF	16	TRBV24-1	TRBJ2-1
ATKETGGGQPQH	12	TRBV12-3/TRBV12-4	TRBJ1-5
ASSPGSEANIYEQF	14	TRBV7-9	TRBJ2-1
ASSFRDPPYNEQF	13	TRBV28	TRBJ2-1
ASSLQRTSSGEVDEQF	16	TRBV5-1	TRBJ2-1
ASSAYDESTGELF	13	TRBV5-1	TRBJ2-2
ASSPAGTENNEQF	13	TRBV7-3	TRBJ2-1
ASSGYRAVVEKLF	13	TRBV6-1	TRBJ1-4
SAETETQY	8	TRBV20-1	TRBJ2-5
AISEQPLTYEQY	12	TRBV10-3	TRBJ2-7
ASSIKPGLENEQF	13	TRBV5-1	TRBJ2-1
ASRTRDREKLF	11	TRBV2	TRBJ1-4
ASSPIAAGTDTQY	13	TRBV18	TRBJ2-3
ASSLEGQGLYGYT	13	TRBV5-1	TRBJ1-2
SARLTDYGYT	10	TRBV20-1	TRBJ1-2
ASSQGSGSSNTGELF	15	TRBV4-1	TRBJ2-2
ASSPSGQIPYNEQF	14	TRBV18	TRBJ2-1
ASSGPMAPNTGELF	14	TRBV7-9	TRBJ2-2